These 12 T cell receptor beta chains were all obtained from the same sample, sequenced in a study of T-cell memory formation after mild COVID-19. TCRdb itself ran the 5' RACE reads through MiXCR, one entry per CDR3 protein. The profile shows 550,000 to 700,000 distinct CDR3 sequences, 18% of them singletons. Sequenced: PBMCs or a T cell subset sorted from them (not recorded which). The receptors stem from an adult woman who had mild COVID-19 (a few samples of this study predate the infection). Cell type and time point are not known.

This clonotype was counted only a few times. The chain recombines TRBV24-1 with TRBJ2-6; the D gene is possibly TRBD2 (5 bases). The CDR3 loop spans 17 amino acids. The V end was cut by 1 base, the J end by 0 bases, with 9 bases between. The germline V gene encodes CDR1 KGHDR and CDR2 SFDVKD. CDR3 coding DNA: TGTGCCACCAGTGATTTAGGTGAGGGCTCTGGGGCCAACGTCCTGACTTTC. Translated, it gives CATSDLGEGSGANVLTF.

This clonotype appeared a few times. The CDR3 sequence: CSASQPTGTEAFF. CDR3 nucleotide sequence: TGCAGTGCTTCACAGCCTACGGGCACTGAAGCTTTCTTT. The rearrangement uses TRBV20-1 and TRBJ1-1; D unclear. Deletions cut 5 bases from V and 4 bases from J, with 14 bases between. Looked up from germline, CDR1 is DFQATT and CDR2 is SNEGSKA (reference sequence). There are 13 residues in the CDR3.

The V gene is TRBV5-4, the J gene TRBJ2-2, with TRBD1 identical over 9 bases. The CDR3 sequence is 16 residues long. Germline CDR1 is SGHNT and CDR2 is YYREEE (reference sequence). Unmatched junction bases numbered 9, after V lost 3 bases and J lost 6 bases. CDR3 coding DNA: TGTGCCAGCAGCTCACGGACAGGGGAGGACTCCGGGGAGCTGTTTTTT. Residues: CASSSRTGEDSGELFF. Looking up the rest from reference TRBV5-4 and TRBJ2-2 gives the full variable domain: ETGVTQSPTHLIKTRGQQVTLRCSSQSGHNTVSWYQQALGQGPQFIFQYYREEENGRGNFPPRFSGLQFPNYSSELNVNALELDDSALYLCASSSRTGEDSGELFFGEGSRLTVL.

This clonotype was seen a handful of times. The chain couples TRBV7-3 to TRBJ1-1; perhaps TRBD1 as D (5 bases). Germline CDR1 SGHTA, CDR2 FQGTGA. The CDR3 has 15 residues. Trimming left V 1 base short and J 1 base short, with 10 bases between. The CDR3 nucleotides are TGTGCCAGCAGCTTAAGGGGCGTCCGGAACACTGAAGCTTTCTTT. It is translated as CASSLRGVRNTEAFF.

The CDR3 loop reads CATSDRTSGGYEQYF. CDR3 nucleotides: TGTGCCACCAGTGATCGGACTAGCGGGGGGTACGAGCAGTACTTC. The chain couples TRBV24-1 to TRBJ2-7, with 14 bases fitting TRBD2. The ends lost 3 bases at V and 4 bases at J; junction bases unmatched: 1. From germline, CDR1 is KGHDR and CDR2 SFDVKD. CDR3 length equals 15 residues.

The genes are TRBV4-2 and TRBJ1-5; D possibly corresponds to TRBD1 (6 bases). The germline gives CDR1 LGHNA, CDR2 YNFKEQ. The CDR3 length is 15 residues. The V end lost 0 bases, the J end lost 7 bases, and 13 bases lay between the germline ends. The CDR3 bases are TGTGCCAGCAGCCAAGACCGGGGGGGGGCGCAGCCCCAGCATTTT. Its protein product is CASSQDRGGAQPQHF.

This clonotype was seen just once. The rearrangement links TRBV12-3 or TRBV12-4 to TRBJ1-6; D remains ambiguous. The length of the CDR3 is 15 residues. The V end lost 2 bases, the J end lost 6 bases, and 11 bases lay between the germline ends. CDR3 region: CASSLKNNFNSPLHF. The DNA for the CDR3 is TGTGCCAGCAGTTTAAAGAACAACTTTAATTCACCCCTCCACTTT.

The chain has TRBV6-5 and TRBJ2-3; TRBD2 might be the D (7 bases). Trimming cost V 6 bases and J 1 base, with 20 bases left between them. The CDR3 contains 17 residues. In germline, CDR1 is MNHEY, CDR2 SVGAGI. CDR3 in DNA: TGTGCCAGCAGCCAAACTCGGGGGGCAGAGGGCACAGATACGCAGTATTTT. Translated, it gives CASSQTRGAEGTDTQYF.

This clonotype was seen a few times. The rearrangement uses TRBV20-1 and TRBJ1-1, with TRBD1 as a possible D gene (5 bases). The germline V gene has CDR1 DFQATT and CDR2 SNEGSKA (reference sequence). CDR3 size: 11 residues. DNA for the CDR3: TGCGGGGGACCACTGAACACTGAAGCTTTCTTT. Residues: CGGPLNTEAFF.

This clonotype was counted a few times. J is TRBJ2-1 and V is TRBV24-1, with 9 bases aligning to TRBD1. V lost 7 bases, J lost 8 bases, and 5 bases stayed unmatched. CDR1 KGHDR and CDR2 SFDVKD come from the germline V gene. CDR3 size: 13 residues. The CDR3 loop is CATSGTGNDEQFF. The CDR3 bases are TGTGCCACCAGCGGGACAGGGAACGATGAGCAGTTCTTC.

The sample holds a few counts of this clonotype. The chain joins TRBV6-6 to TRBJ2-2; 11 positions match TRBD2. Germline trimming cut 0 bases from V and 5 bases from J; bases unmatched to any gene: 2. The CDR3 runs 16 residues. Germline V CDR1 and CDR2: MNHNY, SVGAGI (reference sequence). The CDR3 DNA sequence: TGTGCCAGCAGTTACTCCCTAGCGGGGGGTACCGGGGAGCTGTTTTTT. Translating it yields CASSYSLAGGTGELFF.

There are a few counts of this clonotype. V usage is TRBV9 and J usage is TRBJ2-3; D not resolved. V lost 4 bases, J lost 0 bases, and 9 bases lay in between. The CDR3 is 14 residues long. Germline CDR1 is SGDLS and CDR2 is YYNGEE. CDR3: CASSPFTSTDTQYF. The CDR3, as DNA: TGTGCCAGCAGCCCCTTCACTAGCACAGATACGCAGTATTTT.